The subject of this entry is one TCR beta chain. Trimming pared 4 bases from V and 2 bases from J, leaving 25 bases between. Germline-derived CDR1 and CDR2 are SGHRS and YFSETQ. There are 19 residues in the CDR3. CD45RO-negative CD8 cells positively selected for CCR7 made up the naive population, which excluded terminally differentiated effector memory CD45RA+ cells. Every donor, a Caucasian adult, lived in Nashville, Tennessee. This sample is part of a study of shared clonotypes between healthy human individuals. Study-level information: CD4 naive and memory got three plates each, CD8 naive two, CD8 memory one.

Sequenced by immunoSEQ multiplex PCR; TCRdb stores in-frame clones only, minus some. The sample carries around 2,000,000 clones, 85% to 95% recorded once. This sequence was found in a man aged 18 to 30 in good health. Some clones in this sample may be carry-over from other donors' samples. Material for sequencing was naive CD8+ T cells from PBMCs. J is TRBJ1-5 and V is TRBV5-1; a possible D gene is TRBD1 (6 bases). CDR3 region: CASSPTPFGGLGGNQPQHF. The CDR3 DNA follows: TGCGCCAGCAGCCCCACGCCCTTTGGGGGCCTCGGGGGCAATCAGCCCCAGCATTTT.